The 11 T cell receptor beta chains below all came from one sample that was sequenced in a study of cytomegalovirus exposure and HLA in healthy donors. Primers for the PCR totalled 60 Vbeta and 13 Jbeta. Measured with immunoSEQ multiplex PCR; TCRdb has only the in-frame clones, and not every one. The sample lists approximately 100,000 clones; approximately 80% were seen once. Sequencing was done on a sample of PBMCs. These receptors were obtained from a young man in good health and CMV-seronegative.

This clone occurred once. The gene calls are TRBV4-2 and TRBJ1-6; perhaps TRBD1 as D (5 bases). CDR3 length equals 14 residues. V lost 2 bases, J lost 10 bases, and 12 bases lay in between. Germline V CDR1 and CDR2: LGHNA, YNFKEQ. CDR3 protein: CASSQPDNVSPLHF. In nucleotides, the CDR3 is TGTGCCAGCAGCCAACCGGACAACGTGTCACCCCTCCACTTT.

V is TRBV30 and J is TRBJ2-1; 14 nucleotides match TRBD2. The germline V gene has CDR1 GTSNPN and CDR2 SVGIG (reference sequence). The V segment lost 0 bases and the J segment 10 bases; nucleotides outside the gene matches: 8. This CDR3 comprises 16 residues. The CDR3 DNA reads TGTGCCTGGAGTGTACGGACTAGCGGGGGGCAGGAGGAGCAGTTCTTC. Protein product: CAWSVRTSGGQEEQFF. The full variable domain, with the rest looked up from reference TRBV30 and TRBJ2-1, is SQTIHQWPATLVQPVGSPLSLECTVEGTSNPNLYWYRQAAGRGLQLLFYSVGIGQISSEVPQNLSASRPQDRQFILSSKKLLLSDSGFYLCAWSVRTSGGQEEQFFGPGTRLTVL.

CDR3 in DNA: TGTGCCAGCAGCCCCTTACAGGGGAGGGCTTTCTTT. Translated, it gives CASSPLQGRAFF. The chain carries TRBV7-2 and TRBJ1-1, with TRBD1 matching 7 bases. Trimming cost V 5 bases and J 11 bases; bases outside gene matches: 8. CDR3 size: 12 residues. Germline CDR1 reads SGHTA; CDR2 reads FQGNSA.

The CDR3 nucleotides are TGTGCCAGCAGTTCGCCGGGACAGGGTTCCGCCGGGGAGCTGTTTTTT. This codes for CASSSPGQGSAGELFF. The V call is TRBV6-5, the J call TRBJ2-2; 9 nucleotides line up with TRBD1. V was pared by 4 bases and J by 6 bases, with 9 bases of the junction left unmatched. Germline V lookup: CDR1 MNHEY, CDR2 SVGAGI. The CDR3 consists of 16 residues.

This clone was seen only a few times. The rearrangement joins TRBV5-8 to TRBJ1-2, with TRBD1 identical over 7 bases. The V gene end was trimmed by 4 bases and the J gene end by 8 bases; junction bases not matched to a gene: 17. The CDR3 length is 16 residues. Germline V gene sequence: CDR1 SGHTS, CDR2 YDEGEE. In DNA form, the CDR3 reads TGTGCCAGCAGCGGCGAGGTTAACAGGGGCGCAGGAGGCTACACCTTC. Its protein product is CASSGEVNRGAGGYTF.

The gene calls are TRBV10-3 and TRBJ2-2; TRBD2 might be the D (6 bases). CDR3 length: 14 amino acids. Trimming removed 10 bases at V and 7 bases at J, with 19 bases between. CDR1 is ENHRY and CDR2 is SYGVKD in the germline V gene. This chain's CDR3 is CATGRRDEGGELFF. The CDR3 nucleotides read TGTGCCACCGGGCGGAGGGATGAGGGCGGGGAGCTGTTTTTT.

The genes are TRBV7-2 and TRBJ2-7, with D possibly being TRBD1 (5 bases). V was trimmed by 7 bases and J by 2 bases, leaving 12 bases between them. The CDR3 is made up of 13 amino acids. In germline, CDR1 is SGHTA, CDR2 FQGNSA. The CDR3 region is CASIFQGTYEQYF. In DNA form, the CDR3 reads TGTGCCAGCATCTTTCAGGGTACCTACGAGCAGTACTTC.

The chain couples TRBV5-1 to TRBJ2-5; possible D gene TRBD1, 5 bases. Germline CDR1 and CDR2: SGHRS and YFSETQ. This CDR3 has 13 amino acids. V gave up 2 bases and J gave up 1 base, with 6 bases separating them. The CDR3 spells CASSLQVQETQYF. CDR3 bases: TGCGCCAGCAGCTTACAGGTCCAAGAGACCCAGTACTTC.

This clone appeared a single time. The CDR3 DNA follows: TGCGCCAGCAGCTTGGGACAGGGGACCCGTAATGAAAAACTGTTTTTT. Translation gives CASSLGQGTRNEKLFF. The V call is TRBV5-1, the J call TRBJ1-4, with 8 bases fitting TRBD1. Unmatched junction bases numbered 5, after V lost 0 bases and J lost 4 bases. The germline V gene encodes CDR1 SGHRS and CDR2 YFSETQ. The CDR3 is 16 residues long.

The DNA of the CDR3 is TGTGCCAGCAGCTTCTACGCGACAGATTCCTATGGCTACACCTTC. The encoded protein is CASSFYATDSYGYTF. This chain links TRBV7-2 with TRBJ1-2; D might be TRBD1 (5 bases). Germline loops: CDR1 SGHTA, CDR2 FQGNSA. The CDR3 loop spans 15 amino acids. V lost 3 bases and J 4 bases, leaving 15 bases between the germline ends. Full variable domain (missing parts from reference TRBV7-2 and TRBJ1-2): GAGVSQSPSNKVTEKGKDVELRCDPISGHTALYWYRQSLGQGLEFLIYFQGNSAPDKSGLPSDRFSAERTGGSVSTLTIQRTQQEDSAVYLCASSFYATDSYGYTFGSGTRLTVV.

This clone was recorded once. The chain combines TRBV18 with TRBJ1-2; 10 bases fit TRBD1. The CDR3 length is 13 residues. J lost 11 bases, V lost 6 bases, and 9 bases had no gene match. Germline loops: CDR1 KGHSH, CDR2 LQKENI. CDR3 coding DNA: TGTGCCAGCTCGGACAGGGGGGGAATTCAATACACCTTC. Amino acids: CASSDRGGIQYTF. Full variable domain (remainder filled in from reference TRBV18 and TRBJ1-2): NAGVMQNPRHLVRRRGQEARLRCSPMKGHSHVYWYRQLPEEGLKFMVYLQKENIIDESGMPKERFSAEFPKEGPSILRIQQVVRGDSAAYFCASSDRGGIQYTFGSGTRLTVV.